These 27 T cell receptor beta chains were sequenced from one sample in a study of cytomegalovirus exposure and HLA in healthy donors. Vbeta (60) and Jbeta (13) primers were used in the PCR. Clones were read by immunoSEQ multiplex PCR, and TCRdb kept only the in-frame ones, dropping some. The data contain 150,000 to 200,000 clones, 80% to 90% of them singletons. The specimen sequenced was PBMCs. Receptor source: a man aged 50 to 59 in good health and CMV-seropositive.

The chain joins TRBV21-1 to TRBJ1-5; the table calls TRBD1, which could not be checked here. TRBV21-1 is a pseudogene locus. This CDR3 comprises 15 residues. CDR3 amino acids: CASSERQGVYQPQHF. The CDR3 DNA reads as TGTGCCAGCAGCGAACGACAGGGGGTGTATCAGCCCCAGCATTTT.

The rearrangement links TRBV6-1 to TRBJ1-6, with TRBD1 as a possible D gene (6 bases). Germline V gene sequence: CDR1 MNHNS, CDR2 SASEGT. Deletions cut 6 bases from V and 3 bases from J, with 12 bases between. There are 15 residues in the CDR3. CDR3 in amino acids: CASSSDSSYNSPLHF. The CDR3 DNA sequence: TGTGCCAGCAGCTCGGACAGCAGCTATAATTCACCCCTCCACTTT.

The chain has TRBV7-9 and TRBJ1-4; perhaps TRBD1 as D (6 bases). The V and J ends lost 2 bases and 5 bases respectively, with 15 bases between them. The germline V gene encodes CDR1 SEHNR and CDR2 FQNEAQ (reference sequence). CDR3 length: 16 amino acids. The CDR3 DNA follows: TGTGCCAGCAGCTTACGGAGCACAGGGCGGAATGAAAAACTGTTTTTT. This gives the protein CASSLRSTGRNEKLFF.

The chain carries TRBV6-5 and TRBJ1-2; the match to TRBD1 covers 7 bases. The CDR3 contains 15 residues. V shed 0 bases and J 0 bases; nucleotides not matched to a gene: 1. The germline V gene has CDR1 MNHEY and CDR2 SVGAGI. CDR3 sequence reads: CASSYSQGANYGYTF. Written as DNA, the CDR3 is TGTGCCAGCAGTTACTCTCAGGGGGCTAACTATGGCTACACCTTC.

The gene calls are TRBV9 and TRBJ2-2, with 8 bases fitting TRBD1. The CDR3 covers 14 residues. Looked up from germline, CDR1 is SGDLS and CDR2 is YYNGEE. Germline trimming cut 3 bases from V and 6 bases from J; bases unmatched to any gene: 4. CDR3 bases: TGTGCCAGCAGCGCGGACAGGGTTCCCGGGGAGCTGTTTTTT. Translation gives CASSADRVPGELFF.

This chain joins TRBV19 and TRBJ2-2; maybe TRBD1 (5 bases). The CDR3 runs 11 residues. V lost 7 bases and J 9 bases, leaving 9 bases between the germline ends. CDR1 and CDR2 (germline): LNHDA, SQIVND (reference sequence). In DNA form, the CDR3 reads TGTGCCAGTACCTCAGGGCGGGAGCTGTTTTTT. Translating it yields CASTSGRELFF.

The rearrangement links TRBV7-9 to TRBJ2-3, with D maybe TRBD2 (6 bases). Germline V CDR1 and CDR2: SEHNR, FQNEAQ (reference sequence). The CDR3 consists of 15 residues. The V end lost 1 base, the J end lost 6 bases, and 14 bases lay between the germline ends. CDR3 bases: TGTGCCAGCAGCTTAGACAACGGGAGAAGGGATACGCAGTATTTT. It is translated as CASSLDNGRRDTQYF.

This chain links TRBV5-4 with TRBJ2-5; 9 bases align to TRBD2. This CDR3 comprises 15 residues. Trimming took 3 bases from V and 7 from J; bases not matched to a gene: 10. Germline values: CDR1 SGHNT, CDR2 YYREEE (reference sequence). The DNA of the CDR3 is TGTGCCAGCAGCTGGGATGAAGCGGGAGGCGGGACCCAGTACTTC. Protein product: CASSWDEAGGGTQYF.

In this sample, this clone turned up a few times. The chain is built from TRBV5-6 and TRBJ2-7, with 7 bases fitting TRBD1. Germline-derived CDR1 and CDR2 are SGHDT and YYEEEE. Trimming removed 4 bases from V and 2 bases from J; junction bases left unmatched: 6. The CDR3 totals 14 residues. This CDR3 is CASSHGDRTYEQYF. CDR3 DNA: TGTGCCAGCAGCCATGGGGACAGAACCTACGAGCAGTACTTC.

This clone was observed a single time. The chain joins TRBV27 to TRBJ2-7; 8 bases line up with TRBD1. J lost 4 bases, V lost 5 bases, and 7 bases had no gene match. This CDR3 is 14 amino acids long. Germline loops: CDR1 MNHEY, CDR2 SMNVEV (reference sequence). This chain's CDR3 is CASSMQGAIYEQYF. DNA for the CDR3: TGTGCCAGCAGTATGCAGGGGGCGATTTACGAGCAGTACTTC.

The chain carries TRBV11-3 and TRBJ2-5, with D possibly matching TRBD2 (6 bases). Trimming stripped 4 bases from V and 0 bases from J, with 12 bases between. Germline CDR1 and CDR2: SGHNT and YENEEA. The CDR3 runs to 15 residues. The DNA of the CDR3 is TGTGCCAGCAGCTCCCCTCGGGACTACCAAGAGACCCAGTACTTC. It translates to CASSSPRDYQETQYF. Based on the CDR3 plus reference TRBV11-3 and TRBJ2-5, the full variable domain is EAGVVQSPRYKIIEKKQPVAFWCNPISGHNTLYWYLQNLGQGPELLIRYENEEAVDDSQLPKDRFSAERLKGVDSTLKIQPAELGDSAVYLCASSSPRDYQETQYFGPGTRLLVL.

The CDR3 coding sequence is TGTGCCAGCAGACTGACACGATCCTACGAGCAGTACGTC. Encoded protein: CASRLTRSYEQYV. The chain has TRBV2 and TRBJ2-7; D not certain. V lost 6 bases and J 1 base, leaving 10 bases between the germline ends. CDR1 and CDR2 from the germline V gene are SNHLY and FYNNEI. There are 13 residues in the CDR3.

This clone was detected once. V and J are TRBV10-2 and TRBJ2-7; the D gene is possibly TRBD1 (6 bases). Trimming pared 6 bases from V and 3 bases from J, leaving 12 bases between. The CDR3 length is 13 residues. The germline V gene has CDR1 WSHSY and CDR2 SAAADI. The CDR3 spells CASRNSQGYEQYV. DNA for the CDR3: TGCGCCAGCAGGAATTCACAGGGCTACGAGCAGTACGTC.

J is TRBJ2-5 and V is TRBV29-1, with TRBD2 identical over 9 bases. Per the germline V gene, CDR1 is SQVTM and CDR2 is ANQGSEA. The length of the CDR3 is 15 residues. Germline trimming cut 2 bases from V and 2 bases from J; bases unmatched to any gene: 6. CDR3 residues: CSVEPGLAPQETQYF. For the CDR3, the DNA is TGCAGCGTTGAACCGGGACTAGCTCCTCAAGAGACCCAGTACTTC.

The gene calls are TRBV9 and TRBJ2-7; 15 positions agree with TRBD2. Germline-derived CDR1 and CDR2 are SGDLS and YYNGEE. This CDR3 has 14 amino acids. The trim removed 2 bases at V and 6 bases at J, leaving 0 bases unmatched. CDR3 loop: CASSVGLAGGEQYF. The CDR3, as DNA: TGTGCCAGCAGCGTGGGACTAGCGGGGGGCGAGCAGTACTTC. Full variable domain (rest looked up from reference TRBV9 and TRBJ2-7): DSGVTQTPKHLITATGQRVTLRCSPRSGDLSVYWYQQSLDQGLQFLIQYYNGEERAKGNILERFSAQQFPDLHSELNLSSLELGDSALYFCASSVGLAGGEQYFGPGTRLTVT.

CDR3 DNA: TGTGCCAGCAGCTTGGAAGGGACAGGTTGGCAATCTGGGGCCAACGTCCTGACTTTC. This encodes CASSLEGTGWQSGANVLTF. V gene TRBV5-6 combines with J gene TRBJ2-6, with 8 bases matching TRBD1. V was clipped by 0 bases and J by 1 base; unmatched bases: 9. This CDR3 comprises 19 residues. Per germline, CDR1 SGHDT and CDR2 YYEEEE.

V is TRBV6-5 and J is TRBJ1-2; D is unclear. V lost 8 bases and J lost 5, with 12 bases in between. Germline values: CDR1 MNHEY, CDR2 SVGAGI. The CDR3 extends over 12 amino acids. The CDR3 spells CASFAVPYGYTF. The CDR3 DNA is TGTGCCAGCTTTGCGGTTCCATATGGCTACACCTTC.

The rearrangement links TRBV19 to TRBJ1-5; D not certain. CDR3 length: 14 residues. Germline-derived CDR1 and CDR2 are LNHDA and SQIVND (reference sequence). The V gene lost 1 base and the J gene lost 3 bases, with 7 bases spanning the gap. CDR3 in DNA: TGTGCCAGTAGTATAGCAGGATTCAATCAGCCCCAGCATTTT. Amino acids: CASSIAGFNQPQHF.

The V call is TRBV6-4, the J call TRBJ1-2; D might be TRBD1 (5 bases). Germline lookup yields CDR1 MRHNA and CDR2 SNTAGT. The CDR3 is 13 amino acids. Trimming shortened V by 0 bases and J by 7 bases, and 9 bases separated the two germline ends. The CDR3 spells CASSDSMGGGYTF. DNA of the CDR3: TGTGCCAGCAGTGACTCGATGGGGGGTGGCTACACCTTC.

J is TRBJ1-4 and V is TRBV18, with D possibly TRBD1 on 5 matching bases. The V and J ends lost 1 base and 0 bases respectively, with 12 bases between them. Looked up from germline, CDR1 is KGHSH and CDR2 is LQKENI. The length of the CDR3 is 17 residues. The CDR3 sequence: CASSPQTRGTTNEKLFF. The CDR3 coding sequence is TGTGCCAGCTCACCACAGACTCGGGGGACAACTAATGAAAAACTGTTTTTT.

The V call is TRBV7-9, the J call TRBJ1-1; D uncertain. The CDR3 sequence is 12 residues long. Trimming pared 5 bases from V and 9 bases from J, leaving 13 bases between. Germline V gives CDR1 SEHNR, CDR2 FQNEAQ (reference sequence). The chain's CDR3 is CASSRGGFQAFF. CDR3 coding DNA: TGTGCCAGCAGCCGCGGAGGGTTTCAAGCTTTCTTT.

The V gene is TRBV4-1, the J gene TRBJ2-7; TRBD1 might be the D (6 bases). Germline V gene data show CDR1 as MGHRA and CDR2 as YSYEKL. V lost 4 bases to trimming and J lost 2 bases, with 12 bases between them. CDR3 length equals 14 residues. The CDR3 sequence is CASSPTGLTYEQYF. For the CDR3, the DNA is TGCGCCAGCAGCCCCACAGGGCTAACCTACGAGCAGTACTTC.

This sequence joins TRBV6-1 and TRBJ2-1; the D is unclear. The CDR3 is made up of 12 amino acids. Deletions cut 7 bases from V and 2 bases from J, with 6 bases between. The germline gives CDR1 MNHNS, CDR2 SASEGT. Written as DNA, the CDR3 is TGTGCCAGCACCCAGGCCTACAATGAGCAGTTCTTC. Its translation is CASTQAYNEQFF.

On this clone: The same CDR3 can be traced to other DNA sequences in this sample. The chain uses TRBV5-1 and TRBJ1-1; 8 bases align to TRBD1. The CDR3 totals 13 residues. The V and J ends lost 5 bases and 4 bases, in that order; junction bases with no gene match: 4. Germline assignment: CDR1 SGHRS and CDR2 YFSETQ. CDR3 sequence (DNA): TGCGCCAGCAGGATAACAGGGGGCACTGAAGCTTTCTTT. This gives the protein CASRITGGTEAFF.

CDR3 in DNA: TGTGCCAGCAGCTTGCCCAGGGGCGAGCAGTACTTC. This gives the protein CASSLPRGEQYF. V is TRBV7-9 and J is TRBJ2-7; tentative D call: TRBD1 (6 bases). Trimming removed 3 bases at V and 6 bases at J, with 9 bases between. CDR1 is SEHNR and CDR2 is FQNEAQ in the germline V gene (reference sequence). This CDR3 region has 12 residues.

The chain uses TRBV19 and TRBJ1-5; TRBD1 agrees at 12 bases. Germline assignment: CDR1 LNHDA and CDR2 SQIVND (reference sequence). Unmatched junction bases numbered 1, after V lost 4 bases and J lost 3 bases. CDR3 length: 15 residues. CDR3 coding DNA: TGTGCCAGTAGTACGGGACAGGGGGCCAATCAGCCCCAGCATTTT. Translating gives CASSTGQGANQPQHF.

The CDR3 sequence is CASSRGLAGDEQYF. The CDR3 DNA is TGTGCCAGCTCACGGGGACTAGCGGGGGACGAGCAGTACTTC. This chain connects TRBV18 to TRBJ2-7, with 14 bases lining up with TRBD2. Looked up from germline, CDR1 is KGHSH and CDR2 is LQKENI. V was pared by 4 bases and J by 5 bases, with 1 base of the junction left unmatched. This CDR3 spans 14 amino acids.